Here is one TCR beta chain with its context. No cognate antigen has been identified for it. No quality values exist for individual bases; no much larger clone is one base distant. These data are taken from a study of blood T cell repertoires in COVID-19 (dated by TCRdb to the early 2020s). Describing the broader study: Samples from collaborators originated in the United States, Italy and Spain and spanned both the acute and convalescent phases of COVID-19. The prospective study material was composed of cDNA or gDNA derived from T cells, B-cell-depleted T cells, or PBMCs. Subjects who had been exposed to COVID-19, were actively infected with it, or had recovered from it provided the deeply sampled blood TCRbeta repertoires that made up the dataset. The repertoires were released in a freely available public database intended as a resource for research on the immune response to SARS-CoV-2. Samples came from the ongoing ImmuneRACE study (first 160 participants) plus 1,254 subjects from 6 global collaborators. The sample metadata nearly always contained a de-identified subject ID, COVID-19 status, age in years and sex. Where available, HLA class I and class II types were taken from metadata supplied by the sample provider and were not determined by assay-based typing.

Samples from volunteer blood donors who had recovered from COVID-19 were contributed by a second Seattle source. Each collaborating institution followed its own protocols to collect whole blood in K2EDTA tubes. For TCRbeta analysis, collaborators shipped samples as frozen whole blood, isolated PBMCs, or DNA extracted from either of those sample types. The germline V gene sets CDR1 to MDHEN and CDR2 to SYDVKM. V loses 1 base, J loses 5 bases, and the germline ends lie 15 bases apart. Including cysteine and phenylalanine, the CDR3 has 16 amino acids. Just CDR3 DNA is preserved here, 48 bases in frame from base 1. Study-wide conclusions, independent of this receptor: The amount of clinical and demographic metadata varied by source and participant and was provided uncurated.

The immunoSEQ Assay, a bias-controlled multiplex PCR, was used to amplify TCRbeta CDR3 regions from genomic DNA. The published analysis was carried out like this. Nucleated cell counts per sample were estimated from amplification of reference gene primers within the assay. Sequence reads were collapsed and filtered to measure the absolute abundance of every unique TCRbeta CDR3 rearrangement. For each sample, productive Simpson clonality was calculated as the square root of Simpson's diversity index over productive rearrangements. Entries here come from immuneACCESS through TCRdb and include only in-frame sequences with V and J called. Some clones fail to appear in such tables; in the studies checked, an unresolved V gene covers under half of the shortfall, and the cause of the remainder is unknown. That table is the source of V, J and clone size, and D and trimming were worked out from the DNA. This sample comprises under 300,000 clones, 89% of them detected only once. The ten largest clones take up approximately 0.94% of the sample.

The specimen was peripheral blood. This TCR was recovered from a woman in her forties who had recovered from COVID-19. The chain couples TRBV28 to TRBJ2-1, with a tentative D gene TRBD1 over 6 matching bases. The CDR3 has the sequence CASSLLSGARNNEQFF. The nucleotide sequence reads as follows: TGTGCCAGCAGTTTATTATCAGGGGCTAGAAACAATGAGCAGTTCTTC.